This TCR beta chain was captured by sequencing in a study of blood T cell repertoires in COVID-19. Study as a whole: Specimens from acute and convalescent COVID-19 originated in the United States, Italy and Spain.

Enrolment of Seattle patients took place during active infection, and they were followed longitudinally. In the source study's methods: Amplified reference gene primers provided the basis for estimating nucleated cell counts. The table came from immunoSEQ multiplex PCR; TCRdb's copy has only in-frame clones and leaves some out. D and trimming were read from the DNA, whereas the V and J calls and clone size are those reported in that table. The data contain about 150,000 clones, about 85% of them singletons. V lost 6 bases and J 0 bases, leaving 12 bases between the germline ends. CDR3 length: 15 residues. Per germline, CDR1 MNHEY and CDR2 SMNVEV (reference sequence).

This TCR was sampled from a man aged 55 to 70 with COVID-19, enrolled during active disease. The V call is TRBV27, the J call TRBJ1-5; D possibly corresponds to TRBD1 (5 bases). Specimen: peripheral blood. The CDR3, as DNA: TGTGCCAGCAGACCCGGGGGTACTAGCAATCAGCCCCAGCATTTT. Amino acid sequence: CASRPGGTSNQPQHF.